This TCR beta chain was observed in a study of response to subunit inactivated influenza vaccine. Overall study results and limits: That few new T cells are recruited by each seasonal influenza vaccination was the authors' suggestion.

The germline V gene has CDR1 SGHTA and CDR2 FQGTGA. The CDR3 totals 18 residues. V dropped 8 bases and J dropped 4; count of bases not matched to a gene: 15. TCRdb reprocessed the RT-PCR reads with MiXCR, giving one entry per CDR3 protein. Of 650,000 to 800,000 distinct CDR3 sequences listed, 15% to 20% are singletons. Comments on this clonotype: Its antigen remains unidentified.

The specimen was PBMCs from blood, collected about 5 days after vaccination. The chain employs TRBV7-3 and TRBJ2-1; 12 nucleotides match TRBD2. This clonotype was sampled from a man between 45 and 60 years old who received an inactivated influenza vaccine. This CDR3 is CASLTGTSGSALYNEQFF. CDR3 nucleotides: TGTGCCAGCCTAACCGGGACTAGCGGGTCAGCCTTATACAATGAGCAGTTCTTC.